The 2 T cell receptor beta chains below all came from one sample that was sequenced in a study of cytomegalovirus exposure and HLA in healthy donors. Amplification used 60 Vbeta primers and 13 Jbeta primers. TCRdb keeps only in-frame clones here, not all; method: immunoSEQ multiplex PCR. In the table there are approximately 140,000 clones, around two thirds of which are singletons. The specimen sequenced was PBMCs. The source is a human donor in good health.

This clone was detected only a few times. The rearrangement joins TRBV7-2 to TRBJ2-5; 12 bases fit TRBD1. With V trimmed by 3 bases and J by 5 bases, 4 bases remained unmatched. The germline V gene encodes CDR1 SGHTA and CDR2 FQGNSA. CDR3 length equals 15 residues. CDR3 loop: CASSFRDRGRETQYF. The CDR3 bases are TGTGCCAGCAGCTTTAGGGACAGGGGGCGGGAGACCCAGTACTTC.

This rearrangement joins TRBV5-1 to TRBJ1-3; D not certain. Germline CDR1 and CDR2: SGHRS and YFSETQ. The CDR3 covers 15 residues. V was clipped by 7 bases and J by 3 bases, with 17 bases between them. CDR3 nucleotides: TGCGCCAGCCGCGAGGGCGGAGGGATTGGAAACACCATATATTTT. This translates into CASREGGGIGNTIYF.